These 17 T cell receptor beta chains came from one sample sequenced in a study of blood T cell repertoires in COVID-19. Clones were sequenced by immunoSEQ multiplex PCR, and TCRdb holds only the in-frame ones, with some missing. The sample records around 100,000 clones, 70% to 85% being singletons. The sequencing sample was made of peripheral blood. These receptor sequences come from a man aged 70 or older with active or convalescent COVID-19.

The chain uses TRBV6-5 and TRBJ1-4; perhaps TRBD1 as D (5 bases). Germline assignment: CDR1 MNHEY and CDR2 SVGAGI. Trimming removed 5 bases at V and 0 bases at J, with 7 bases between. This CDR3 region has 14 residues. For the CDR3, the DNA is TGTGCCAGCAGTCGGACACCAACTAATGAAAAACTGTTTTTT. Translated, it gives CASSRTPTNEKLFF.

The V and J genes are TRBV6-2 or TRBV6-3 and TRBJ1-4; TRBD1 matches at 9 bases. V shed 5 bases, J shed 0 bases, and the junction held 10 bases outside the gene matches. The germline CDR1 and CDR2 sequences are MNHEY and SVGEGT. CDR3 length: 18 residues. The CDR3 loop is CASSLIRDRVATNEKLFF. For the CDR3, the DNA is TGTGCCAGCAGTCTCATCCGGGACAGGGTTGCAACTAATGAAAAACTGTTTTTT.

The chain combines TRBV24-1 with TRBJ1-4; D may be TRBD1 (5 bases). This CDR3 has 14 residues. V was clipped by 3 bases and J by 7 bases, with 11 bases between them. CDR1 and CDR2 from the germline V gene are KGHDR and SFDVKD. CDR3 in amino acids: CATSDPSQGEKLFF. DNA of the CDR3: TGTGCCACCAGTGATCCCTCTCAGGGTGAAAAACTGTTTTTT.

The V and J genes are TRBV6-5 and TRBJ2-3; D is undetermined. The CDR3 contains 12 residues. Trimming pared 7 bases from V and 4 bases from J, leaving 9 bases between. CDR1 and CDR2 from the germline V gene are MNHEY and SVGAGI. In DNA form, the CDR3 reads TGTGCCAGCACTCTGGGCGCAGATACGCAGTATTTT. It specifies CASTLGADTQYF.

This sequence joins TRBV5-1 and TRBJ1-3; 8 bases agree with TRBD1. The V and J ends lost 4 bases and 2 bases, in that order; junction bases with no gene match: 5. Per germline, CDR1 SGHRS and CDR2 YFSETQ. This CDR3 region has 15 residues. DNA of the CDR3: TGCGCCAGCAGCCCACAGGGACAGGCTGGAAACACCATATATTTT. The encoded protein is CASSPQGQAGNTIYF. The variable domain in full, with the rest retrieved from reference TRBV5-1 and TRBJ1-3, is KAGVTQTPRYLIKTRGQQVTLSCSPISGHRSVSWYQQTPGQGLQFLFEYFSETQRNKGNFPGRFSGRQFSNSRSEMNVSTLELGDSALYLCASSPQGQAGNTIYFGEGSWLTVV.

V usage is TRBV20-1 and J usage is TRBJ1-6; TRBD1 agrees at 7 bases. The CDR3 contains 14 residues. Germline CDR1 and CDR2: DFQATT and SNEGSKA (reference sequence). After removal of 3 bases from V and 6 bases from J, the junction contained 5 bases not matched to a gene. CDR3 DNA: TGCAGTGCTAGTCAGGGGGAACGTAATTCACCCCTCCACTTT. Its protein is CSASQGERNSPLHF.

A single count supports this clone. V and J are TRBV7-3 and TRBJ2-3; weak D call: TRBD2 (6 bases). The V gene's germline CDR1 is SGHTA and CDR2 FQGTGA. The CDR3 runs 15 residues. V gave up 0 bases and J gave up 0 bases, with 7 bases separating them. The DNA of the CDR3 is TGTGCCAGCAGCTTAACCGGGACTAGCACAGATACGCAGTATTTT. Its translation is CASSLTGTSTDTQYF.

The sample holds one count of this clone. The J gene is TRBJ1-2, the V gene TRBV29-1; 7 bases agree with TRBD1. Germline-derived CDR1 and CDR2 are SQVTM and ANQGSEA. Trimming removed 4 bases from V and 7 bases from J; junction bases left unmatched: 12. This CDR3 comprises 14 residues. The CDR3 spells CSVGLETGYGGYTF. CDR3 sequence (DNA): TGCAGCGTTGGATTAGAGACAGGGTATGGTGGCTACACCTTC.

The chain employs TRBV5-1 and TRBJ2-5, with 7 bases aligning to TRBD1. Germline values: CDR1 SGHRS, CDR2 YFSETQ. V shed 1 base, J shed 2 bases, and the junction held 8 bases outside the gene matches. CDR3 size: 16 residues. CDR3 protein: CASSLSRGRGQETQYF. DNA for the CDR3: TGCGCCAGCAGCTTGTCCAGGGGCAGGGGGCAAGAGACCCAGTACTTC.

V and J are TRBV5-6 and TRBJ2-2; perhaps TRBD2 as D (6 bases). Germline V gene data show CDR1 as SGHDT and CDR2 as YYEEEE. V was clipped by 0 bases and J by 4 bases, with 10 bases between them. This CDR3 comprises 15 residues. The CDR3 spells CASSLGGLSTGELFF. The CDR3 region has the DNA TGTGCCAGCAGCTTGGGGGGACTTAGCACCGGGGAGCTGTTTTTT.

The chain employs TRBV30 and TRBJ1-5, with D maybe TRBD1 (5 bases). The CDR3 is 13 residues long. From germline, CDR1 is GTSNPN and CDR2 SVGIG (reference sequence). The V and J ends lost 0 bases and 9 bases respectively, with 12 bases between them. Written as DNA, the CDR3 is TGTGCCTGGAGTGTACAGGAGAATACGCCCCAGCATTTT. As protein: CAWSVQENTPQHF.

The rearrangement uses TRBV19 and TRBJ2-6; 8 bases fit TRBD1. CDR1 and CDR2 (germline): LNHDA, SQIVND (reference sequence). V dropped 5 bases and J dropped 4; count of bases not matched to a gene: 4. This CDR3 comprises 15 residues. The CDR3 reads CASSGQGLGANVLTF. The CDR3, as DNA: TGTGCCAGTAGTGGACAGGGCCTCGGGGCCAACGTCCTGACTTTC.

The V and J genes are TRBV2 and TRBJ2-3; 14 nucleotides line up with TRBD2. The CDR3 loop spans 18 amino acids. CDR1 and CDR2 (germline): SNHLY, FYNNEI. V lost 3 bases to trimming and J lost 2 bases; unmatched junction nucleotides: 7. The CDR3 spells CASSETSGGARPTDTQYF. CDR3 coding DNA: TGTGCCAGCAGTGAGACTAGCGGGGGGGCACGCCCCACAGATACGCAGTATTTT.

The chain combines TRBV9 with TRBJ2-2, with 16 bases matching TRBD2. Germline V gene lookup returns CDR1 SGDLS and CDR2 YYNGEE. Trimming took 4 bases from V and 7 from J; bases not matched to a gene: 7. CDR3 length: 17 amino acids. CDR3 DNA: TGTGCCAGCAGCCCGGGACTAGCGGGGGGGGTAGGCGGGGAGCTGTTTTTT. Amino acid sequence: CASSPGLAGGVGGELFF.

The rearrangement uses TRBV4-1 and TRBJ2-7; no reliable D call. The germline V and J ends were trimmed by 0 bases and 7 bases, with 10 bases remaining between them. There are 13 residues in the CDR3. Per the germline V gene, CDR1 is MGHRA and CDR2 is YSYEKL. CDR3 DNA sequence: TGCGCCAGCAGCCAAGACCTGCCGCGGGAGCAGTACTTC. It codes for CASSQDLPREQYF.

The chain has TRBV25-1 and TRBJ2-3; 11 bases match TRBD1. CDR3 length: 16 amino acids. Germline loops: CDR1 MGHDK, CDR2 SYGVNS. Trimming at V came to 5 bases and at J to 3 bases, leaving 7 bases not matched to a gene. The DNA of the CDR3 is TGTGCCAGCAGTCTTCGGACAGGGGGCTTGACAGATACGCAGTATTTT. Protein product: CASSLRTGGLTDTQYF.

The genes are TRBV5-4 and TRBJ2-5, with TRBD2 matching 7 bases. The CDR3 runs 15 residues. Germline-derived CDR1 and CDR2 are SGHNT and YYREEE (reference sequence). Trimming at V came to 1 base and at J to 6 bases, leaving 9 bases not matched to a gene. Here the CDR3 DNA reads TGTGCCAGCAGCTTGTGGGAAGCGGGAACGAAGACCCAGTACTTC. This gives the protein CASSLWEAGTKTQYF.